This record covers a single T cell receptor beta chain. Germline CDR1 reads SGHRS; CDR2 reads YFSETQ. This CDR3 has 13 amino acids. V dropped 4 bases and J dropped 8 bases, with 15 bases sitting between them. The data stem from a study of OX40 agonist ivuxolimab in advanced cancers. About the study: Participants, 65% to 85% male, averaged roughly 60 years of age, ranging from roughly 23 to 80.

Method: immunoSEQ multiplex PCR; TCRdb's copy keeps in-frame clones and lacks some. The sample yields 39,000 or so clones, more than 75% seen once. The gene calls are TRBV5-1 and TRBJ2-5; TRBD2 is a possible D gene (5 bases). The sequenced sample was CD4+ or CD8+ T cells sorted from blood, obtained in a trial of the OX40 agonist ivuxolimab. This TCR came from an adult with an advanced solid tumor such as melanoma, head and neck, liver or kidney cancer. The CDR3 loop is CASSPFYRGTQYF. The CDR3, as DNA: TGCGCCAGCAGCCCATTTTACCGGGGTACCCAGTACTTC.